The sequence of this TCR beta chain was determined in a study of STAT5B mutations in CD4+ large granular lymphocyte leukemia. The survey-level immunoSEQ assay was used. Original processing notes: Lowest detectable productive clonotype frequency was 2.59 x 10-5. Some clones are missing from TCRdb's copy, which holds only in-frame ones; the method was immunoSEQ multiplex PCR. The V and J calls and the clone size are those of that table, but D and trimming were determined from the DNA. This table has about 31,000 clones, 72% appearing once. CDR3 length: 12 amino acids. CDR1 is SQVTM, CDR2 ANQGSEA, per germline. V dropped 3 bases and J dropped 8; count of bases not matched to a gene: 4. Study-wide findings and caveats: Without putative leukemic clones, patient CD4-sorted repertoires remained more clonal than healthy CD4+ repertoires. Compared with healthy controls (2/35), patient top clones favored TRBV06 (8/27).

Turning to this clone: What it binds is unknown.

This rearrangement joins TRBV29-1 to TRBJ1-2, with 9 bases lining up with TRBD1. The sequence came from a human donor in good health. The sequencing input was CD4+ T cells from blood buffy coats. The CDR3 sequence: CSVERQGEGYTF. Here the CDR3 DNA reads TGCAGCGTTGAGCGACAGGGGGAAGGCTACACCTTC.